The 12 T cell receptor beta chains presented below share a single source sample, sequenced in a study of post-analysis software for immune sequencing data. Study-wide points: The five TRBV segments detected at higher frequency in patients than in controls included TRBV5-6, TRBV5-1 and TRBV20-1.

Their antigens are not known. Sequencing libraries made from TCR beta cDNA carried unique molecular identifiers. MiXCR was run by TCRdb on the PCR reads, yielding one entry per CDR3 protein. The table has hundreds of thousands of distinct CDR3 sequences, 30% seen once; the top ten hold under 0.7%. The sample was blood. The receptors were sampled from a girl aged 5-17 years with multiple sclerosis.

There are a few counts of this clonotype. V and J are TRBV10-2 and TRBJ2-3, with D tentatively TRBD1 or TRBD2 (5 bases each). Deletions cut 6 bases from V and 1 base from J, with 11 bases between. CDR3 length equals 14 residues. Germline V gene data show CDR1 as WSHSY and CDR2 as SAAADI. CDR3 DNA: TGCGCCAGCAGGGGACCTTTAGGCACAGATACGCAGTATTTT. It is translated as CASRGPLGTDTQYF.

The chain carries TRBV6-5 and TRBJ1-1, with unresolved D. Trimming cost V 0 bases and J 2 bases, with 7 bases left between them. The CDR3 sequence is 14 residues long. The germline CDR1 and CDR2 sequences are MNHEY and SVGAGI. Written as DNA, the CDR3 is TGTGCCAGCAGTTACTCGTTCGCCAACACTGAAGCTTTCTTT. Translation gives CASSYSFANTEAFF.

The chain is built from TRBV6-5 and TRBJ1-6, with D uncertain. Germline V gives CDR1 MNHEY, CDR2 SVGAGI. V was clipped by 4 bases and J by 7 bases, with 8 bases between them. The CDR3 runs 13 residues. The CDR3 nucleotides are TGTGCCAGCAGTTTTATAGGAAATTCACCCCTCCACTTT. The encoded protein is CASSFIGNSPLHF.

This clonotype appeared a few times. CDR3 amino acids: CASSQRTNYGYTF. The CDR3 DNA follows: TGTGCCAGCAGCCAGCGAACTAACTATGGCTACACCTTC. J is TRBJ1-2 and V is TRBV3-1; D is unclear. The CDR3 totals 13 residues. The germline CDR1 and CDR2 sequences are LGHDT and YNNKEL (reference sequence). V lost 3 bases, J lost 0 bases, and 5 bases lay in between.

The rearrangement uses TRBV29-1 and TRBJ2-1, with TRBD2 matching 10 bases. This CDR3 has 18 residues. The germline gives CDR1 SQVTM, CDR2 ANQGSEA. J was trimmed by 8 bases and V by 0 bases; bases with no gene match: 16. CDR3 loop: CSVEDLWASGRKYHEQFF. The CDR3 DNA sequence: TGCAGCGTTGAAGATCTATGGGCTAGCGGGAGAAAATATCATGAGCAGTTCTTC.

The chain joins TRBV7-2 to TRBJ2-1; unclear D gene. The germline V gene has CDR1 SGHTA and CDR2 FQGNSA. CDR3 length: 12 amino acids. Trimming took off 3 bases at V and 8 bases at J, with 8 bases between the two ends. CDR3 in DNA: TGTGCCAGCAGCTTCTCCCTATATGAGCAGTTCTTC. Residues: CASSFSLYEQFF.

In this sample, this clonotype turned up a few times. V usage is TRBV5-1 and J usage is TRBJ1-1, with D perhaps TRBD1 (5 bases). V was shortened by 2 bases and J by 5 bases, with 10 bases between the two germline ends. CDR1 and CDR2 (germline): SGHRS, YFSETQ. This CDR3 has 13 amino acids. The CDR3 DNA follows: TGCGCCAGCAGCTTTAACCAGGGAACTGAAGCTTTCTTT. Protein product: CASSFNQGTEAFF.

V usage is TRBV5-1 and J usage is TRBJ2-1, with a tentative D call TRBD2 (5 bases). Trimming took off 1 base at V and 8 bases at J, with 16 bases between the two ends. This CDR3 spans 15 amino acids. Germline-derived CDR1 and CDR2 are SGHRS and YFSETQ. As DNA, the CDR3 is TGCGCCAGCAGCTTGAGTAGGAGGAATTACGATGAGCAGTTCTTC. Protein sequence: CASSLSRRNYDEQFF.

This clonotype appeared a few times. V usage is TRBV2 and J usage is TRBJ1-2; D is ambiguous. V was cut by 7 bases and J by 0 bases, with 15 bases left in between. The length of the CDR3 is 15 residues. CDR1 and CDR2 (germline): SNHLY, FYNNEI. The chain's CDR3 is CASTDGGRPNYGYTF. The CDR3 nucleotides are TGTGCCAGCACTGACGGAGGCAGGCCTAACTATGGCTACACCTTC.

The chain recombines TRBV29-1 with TRBJ2-5; no clear D gene. The germline V gene has CDR1 SQVTM and CDR2 ANQGSEA. The CDR3 consists of 11 residues. V lost 5 bases, J lost 4 bases, and 8 bases lay in between. The CDR3 DNA follows: TGCAGCGTTCTCCTGGGAGAGACCCAGTACTTC. Translating gives CSVLLGETQYF.

This clonotype occurred once. A much more abundant neighbour one base away suggests this may be a read error. The rearrangement joins TRBV4-1 to TRBJ2-5; 10 positions agree with TRBD1. Trimming at V came to 3 bases and at J to 11 bases, leaving 15 bases not matched to a gene. CDR1 MGHRA and CDR2 YSYEKL come from the germline V gene. This CDR3 spans 16 amino acids. CDR3 DNA sequence: TGCGCCAGCAGCCACGCGGACAGGGGGGCCTACAATGAGCAGTACTTC. It specifies CASSHADRGAYNEQYF.

A few counts support this clonotype. The V and J genes are TRBV6-6 and TRBJ2-5; D ambiguous. V lost 4 bases to trimming and J lost 6 bases, with 12 bases between them. The germline CDR1 and CDR2 sequences are MNHNY and SVGAGI (reference sequence). The CDR3 sequence is 13 residues long. The CDR3 here is CASSSSGQQTQYF. DNA for the CDR3: TGTGCCAGCAGTTCGTCGGGCCAGCAGACCCAGTACTTC.